Here is one T cell receptor beta chain with its context. Cohorts were determined from participant-reported clinical history. TCRdb keeps only in-frame clones here, not all; method: immunoSEQ multiplex PCR. The table has some 490,000 clones, approximately 86% seen once. This specimen comes from a study of blood T cell repertoires in COVID-19. Germline CDR1 SNHLY, CDR2 FYNNEI. Trimming took 6 bases from V and 8 from J, leaving 10 bases between them. This CDR3 is built from 11 residues. The TCR originated in a woman in her sixties who had recovered from COVID-19. This chain joins TRBV2 and TRBJ1-1; D gene unclear. The sequenced material came from PBMCs or T cells enriched from blood (not recorded which). The CDR3 reads CASRPLTEAFF. The CDR3 nucleotides are TGTGCCAGCAGGCCCTTGACAGAAGCTTTCTTT. The variable domain in full, completed from reference TRBV2 and TRBJ1-1, reads EPEVTQTPSHQVTQMGQEVILRCVPISNHLYFYWYRQILGQKVEFLVSFYNNEISEKSEIFDDQFSVERPDGSNFTLKIRSTKLEDSAMYFCASRPLTEAFFGQGTRLTVV.